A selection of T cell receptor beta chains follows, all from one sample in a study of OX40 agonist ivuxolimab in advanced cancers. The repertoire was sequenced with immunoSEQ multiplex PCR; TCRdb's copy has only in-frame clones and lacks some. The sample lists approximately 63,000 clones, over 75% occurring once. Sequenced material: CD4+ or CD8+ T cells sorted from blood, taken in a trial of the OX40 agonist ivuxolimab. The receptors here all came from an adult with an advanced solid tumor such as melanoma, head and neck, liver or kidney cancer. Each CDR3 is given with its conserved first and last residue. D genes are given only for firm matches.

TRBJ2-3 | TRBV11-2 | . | CASINFFGNKTDTQYF
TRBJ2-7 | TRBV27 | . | CASSLSGSEQYF
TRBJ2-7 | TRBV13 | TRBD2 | CASSSDSGESYEQYF
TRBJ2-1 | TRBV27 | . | CASSKAGTLYNEQFF
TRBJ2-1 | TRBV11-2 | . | CASSLWGGQGAYNEQFF
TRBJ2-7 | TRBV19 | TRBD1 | CASSAGTGGYEQYF
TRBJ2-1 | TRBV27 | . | CASSLTRGNEQFF
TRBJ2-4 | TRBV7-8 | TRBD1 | CASSYRQGGNIQYF
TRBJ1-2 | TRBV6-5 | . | CASSYSLNGGLNGYTF
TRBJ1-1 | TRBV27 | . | CASFTRGGSTEAFF
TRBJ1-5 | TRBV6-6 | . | CASSSGHSGAHF
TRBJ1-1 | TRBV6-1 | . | CASSERHNTEAFF
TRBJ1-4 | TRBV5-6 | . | CASSFRGLGYEKLFF
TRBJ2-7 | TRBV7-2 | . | CASSPGQGLIYEQYF
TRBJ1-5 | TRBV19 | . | CASAYSNQPQHF
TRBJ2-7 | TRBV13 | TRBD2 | CASSSGEGGYEQYF
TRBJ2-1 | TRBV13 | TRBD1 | CASSLSVGQGYNEQFF
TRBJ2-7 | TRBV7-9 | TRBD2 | CASSPGEVGAGPYEQYF
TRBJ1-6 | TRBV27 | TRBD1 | CASSADRGPGGSYNSPLHF
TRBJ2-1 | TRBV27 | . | CASSLAARPYNEQFF
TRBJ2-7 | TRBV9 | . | CASSVADGYEQYF
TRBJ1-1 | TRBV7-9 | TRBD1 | CASSLAWTGIDTEAFF
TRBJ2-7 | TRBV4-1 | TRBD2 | CASSPLAGVYEQYF
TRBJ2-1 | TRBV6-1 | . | CASSEVGGWEQFF
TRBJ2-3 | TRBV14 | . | CASSQDDGGRDTQYF
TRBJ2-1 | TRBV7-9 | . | CASSRLDPRRRDEQFF
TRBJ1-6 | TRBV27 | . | CASSLAVGSPLHF
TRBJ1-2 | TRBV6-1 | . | CASSLGLIYGYTF
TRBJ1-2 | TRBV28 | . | CASSLYHEDYGYTF
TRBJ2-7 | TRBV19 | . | CASSIGLGYEQYF
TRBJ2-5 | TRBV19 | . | CASSITESPRSTQYF
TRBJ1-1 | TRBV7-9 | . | CASSLWVLGVTEAFF
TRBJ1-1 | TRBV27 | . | CASRDVLMGTEAFF
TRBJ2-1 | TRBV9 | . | CASSVGSGNEQFF
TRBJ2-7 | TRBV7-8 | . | CASSLRDTYEQYF
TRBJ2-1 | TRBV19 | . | CASSMVGLSYNEQFF
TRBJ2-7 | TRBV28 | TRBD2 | CASKTSGYSYEQYF
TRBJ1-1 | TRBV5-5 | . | CASSLVAGGITEAFF
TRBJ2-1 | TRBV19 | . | CASSSEGNPYNEQFF
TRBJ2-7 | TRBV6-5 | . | CASTHGVFGEQYF
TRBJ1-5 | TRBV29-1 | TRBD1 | CSVAHRGYQWPQHF
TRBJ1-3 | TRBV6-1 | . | CASSEEWGAGNTIYF
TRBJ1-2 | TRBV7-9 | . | CASSFPSPDGSGYTF
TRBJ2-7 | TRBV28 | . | CASSPRAGEPYEQYF
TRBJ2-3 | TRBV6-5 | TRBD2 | CASSYEGGGNTDTQYF
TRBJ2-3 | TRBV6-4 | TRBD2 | CASSASGGPTDTQYF
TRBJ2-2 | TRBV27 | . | CASTPTDPLNTGELFF
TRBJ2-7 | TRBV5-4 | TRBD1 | CASSLITGTGGSYEQYF
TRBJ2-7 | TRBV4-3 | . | CASSQVESYEQYF
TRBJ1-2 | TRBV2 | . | CASRSGLPYGYTF
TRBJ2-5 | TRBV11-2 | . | CASSDGGLGLQETQYF
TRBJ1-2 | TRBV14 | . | CASSQESQSYGYTF
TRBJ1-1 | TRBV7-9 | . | CASSATGTGNTEAFF
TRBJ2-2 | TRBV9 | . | CASSVLGQNTGELFF
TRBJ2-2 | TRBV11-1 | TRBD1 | CASSPEQGDLNTGELFF
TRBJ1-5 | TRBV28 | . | CASSIGMQVSGQPQHF
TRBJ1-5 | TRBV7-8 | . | CASSLGTSNQPQHF
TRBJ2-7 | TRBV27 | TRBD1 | CASSLGRGLEQYF
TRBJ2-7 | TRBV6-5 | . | CASSFSGEADEQYF